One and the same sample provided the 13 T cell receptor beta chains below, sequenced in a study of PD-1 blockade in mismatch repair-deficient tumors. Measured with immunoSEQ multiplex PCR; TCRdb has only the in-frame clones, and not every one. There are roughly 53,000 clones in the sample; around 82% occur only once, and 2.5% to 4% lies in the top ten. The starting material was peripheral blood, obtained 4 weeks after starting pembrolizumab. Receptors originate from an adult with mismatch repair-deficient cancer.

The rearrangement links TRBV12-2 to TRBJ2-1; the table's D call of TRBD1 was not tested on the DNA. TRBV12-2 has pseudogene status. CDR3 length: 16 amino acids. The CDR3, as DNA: TGTGCAAGTCGCACGACAGGGCTGAGCTCCTACAATGAGCAGTTCTTC. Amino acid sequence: CASRTTGLSSYNEQFF.

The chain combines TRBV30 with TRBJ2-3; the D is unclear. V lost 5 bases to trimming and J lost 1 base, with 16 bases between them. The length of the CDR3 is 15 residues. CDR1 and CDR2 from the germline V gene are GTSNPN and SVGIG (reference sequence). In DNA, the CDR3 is TGTGCCTGGGACAAAAACCCTGACGGCACAGATACGCAGTATTTT. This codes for CAWDKNPDGTDTQYF.

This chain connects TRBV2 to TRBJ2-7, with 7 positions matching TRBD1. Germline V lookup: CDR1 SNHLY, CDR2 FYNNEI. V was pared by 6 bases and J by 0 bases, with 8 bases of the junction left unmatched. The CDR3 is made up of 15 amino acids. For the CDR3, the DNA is TGTGCCAGCAGCTTCGGGACAGAAACCTCCTACGAGCAGTACTTC. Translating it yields CASSFGTETSYEQYF.

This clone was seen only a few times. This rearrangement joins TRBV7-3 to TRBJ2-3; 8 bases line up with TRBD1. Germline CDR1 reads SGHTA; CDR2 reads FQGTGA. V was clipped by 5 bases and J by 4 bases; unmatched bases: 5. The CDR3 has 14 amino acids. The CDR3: CASSPDRVPDTQYF. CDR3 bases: TGTGCCAGCAGCCCGGACAGGGTCCCAGATACGCAGTATTTT.

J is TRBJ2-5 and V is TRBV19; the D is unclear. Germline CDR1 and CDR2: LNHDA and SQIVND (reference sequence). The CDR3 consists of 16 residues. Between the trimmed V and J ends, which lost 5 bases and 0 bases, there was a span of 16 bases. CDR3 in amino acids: CASSSRSGLYQETQYF. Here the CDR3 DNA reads TGTGCCAGTAGTTCCCGGTCCGGCCTATACCAAGAGACCCAGTACTTC.

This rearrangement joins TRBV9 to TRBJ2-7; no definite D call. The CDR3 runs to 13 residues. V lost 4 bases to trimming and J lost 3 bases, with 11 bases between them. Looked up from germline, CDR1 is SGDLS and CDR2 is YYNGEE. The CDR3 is CASSSYPDYEQYF. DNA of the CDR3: TGTGCCAGCAGCTCCTATCCTGACTACGAGCAGTACTTC.

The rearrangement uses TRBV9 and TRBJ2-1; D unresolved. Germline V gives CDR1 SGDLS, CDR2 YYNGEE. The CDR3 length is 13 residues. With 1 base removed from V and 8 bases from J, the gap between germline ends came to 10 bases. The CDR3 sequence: CASSVQVADEQFF. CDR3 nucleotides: TGTGCCAGCAGCGTACAGGTTGCCGATGAGCAGTTCTTC.

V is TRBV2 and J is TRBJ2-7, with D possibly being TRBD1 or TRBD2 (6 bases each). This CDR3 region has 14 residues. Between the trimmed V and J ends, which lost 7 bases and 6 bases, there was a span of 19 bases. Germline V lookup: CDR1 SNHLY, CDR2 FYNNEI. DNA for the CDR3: TGTGCCAGCAACCCTAGCCGGGGGCTAGGCGAGCAGTACTTC. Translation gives CASNPSRGLGEQYF.

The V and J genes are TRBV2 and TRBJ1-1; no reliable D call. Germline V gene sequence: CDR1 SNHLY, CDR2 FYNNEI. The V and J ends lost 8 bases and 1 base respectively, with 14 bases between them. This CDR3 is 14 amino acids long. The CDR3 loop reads CASSDSDRNTEAFF. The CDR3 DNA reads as TGTGCCAGCTCTGACTCCGATAGGAACACTGAAGCTTTCTTT.

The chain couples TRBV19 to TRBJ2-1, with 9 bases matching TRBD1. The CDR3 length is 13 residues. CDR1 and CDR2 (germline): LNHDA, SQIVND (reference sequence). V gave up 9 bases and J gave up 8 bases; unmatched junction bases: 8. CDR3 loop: CASRRTGAHEQFF. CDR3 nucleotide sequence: TGTGCCAGCCGAAGGACAGGGGCACATGAGCAGTTCTTC. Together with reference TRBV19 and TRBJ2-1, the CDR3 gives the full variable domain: DGGITQSPKYLFRKEGQNVTLSCEQNLNHDAMYWYRQDPGQGLRLIYYSQIVNDFQKGDIAEGYSVSREKKESFPLTVTSAQKNPTAFYLCASRRTGAHEQFFGPGTRLTVL.

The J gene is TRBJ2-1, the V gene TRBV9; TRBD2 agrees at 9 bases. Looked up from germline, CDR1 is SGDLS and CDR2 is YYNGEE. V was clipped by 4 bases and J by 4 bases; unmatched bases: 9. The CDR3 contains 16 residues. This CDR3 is CASSPLSGSAYNEQFF. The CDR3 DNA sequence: TGTGCCAGCAGCCCACTTAGCGGGAGCGCTTACAATGAGCAGTTCTTC.

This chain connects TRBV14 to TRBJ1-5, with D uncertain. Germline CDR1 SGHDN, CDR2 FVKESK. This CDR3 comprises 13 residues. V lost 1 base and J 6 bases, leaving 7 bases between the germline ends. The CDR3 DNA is TGTGCCAGCAGCCAAGGGGGTCTTCAGCCCCAGCATTTT. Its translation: CASSQGGLQPQHF.

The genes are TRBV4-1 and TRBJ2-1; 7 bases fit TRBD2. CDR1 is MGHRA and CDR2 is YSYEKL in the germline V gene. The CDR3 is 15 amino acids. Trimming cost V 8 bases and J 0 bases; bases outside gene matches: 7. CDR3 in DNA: TGCGCCAGCGCCAGGGAGGGAAGCTCCTACAATGAGCAGTTCTTC. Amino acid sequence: CASAREGSSYNEQFF.